This TCR beta chain appears in the sequencing data of a study of blood T cell repertoires in COVID-19. Across the whole study: The study drew acute and convalescent COVID-19 samples from the United States, Italy and Spain.

V gave up 5 bases and J gave up 9 bases, with 11 bases separating them. CDR1 and CDR2 from the germline V gene are SNHLY and FYNNEI. The CDR3 is made up of 11 amino acids. The repertoire was sequenced with immunoSEQ multiplex PCR; TCRdb's copy has only in-frame clones and lacks some. The profile covers approximately 300,000 clones, with 65% to 90% appearing a single time and under 11% taken by the ten largest. This chain joins TRBV2 and TRBJ2-7, with D possibly TRBD2 on 6 matching bases. This clonotype was sampled from a woman between 18 and 29 years old who had recovered from COVID-19. The sequencing input was PBMCs or T cells enriched from blood (not recorded which). This CDR3 reads CASSQPGGQYF. CDR3 coding DNA: TGTGCCAGCAGTCAACCCGGGGGGCAGTACTTC. The whole variable domain, filled in from reference TRBV2 and TRBJ2-7, reads EPEVTQTPSHQVTQMGQEVILRCVPISNHLYFYWYRQILGQKVEFLVSFYNNEISEKSEIFDDQFSVERPDGSNFTLKIRSTKLEDSAMYFCASSQPGGQYFGPGTRLTVT.